The clone carrying this T cell receptor beta chain was seen a handful of times. Its target is unknown. Using quantitative 5'-RACE with molecular barcodes, the authors made TCR beta libraries. Via MiXCR, TCRdb re-called the 5' RACE reads, giving one row per CDR3 protein. The data contain 400,000 to 450,000 distinct CDR3 sequences, 15% to 20% of them singletons. This sample was taken from a study of CD8 T cells in ankylosing spondylitis. Study findings and constraints: A motif of 7 to 9 highly homologous TCR beta variants was seen as apparently characteristic of ankylosing spondylitis blood. Significantly higher representation of disease-linked clones was reported for matched ankylosing spondylitis synovial fluid.

The CDR3 is 13 residues long. Per the germline V gene, CDR1 is LGHDT and CDR2 is YNNKEL (reference sequence). V was pared by 8 bases and J by 5 bases, with 12 bases between. Sequencing used blood, either unsorted or a sorted T cell fraction (not recorded which). The chain is built from TRBV3-1 and TRBJ2-2, with a weak D call TRBD2 (6 bases). This receptor was taken from a male donor with ankylosing spondylitis. The CDR3 reads CASGRGGTGELFF. CDR3 coding DNA: TGTGCCAGCGGACGTGGGGGGACCGGGGAGCTGTTTTTT. Looking up the rest from reference TRBV3-1 and TRBJ2-2 gives the full variable domain: DTAVSQTPKYLVTQMGNDKSIKCEQNLGHDTMYWYKQDSKKFLKIMFSYNNKELIINETVPNRFSPKSPDKAHLNLHINSLELGDSAVYFCASGRGGTGELFFGEGSRLTVL.